This record covers a single TCR beta chain. The antigen is undetermined. Trimming stripped 6 bases from V and 5 bases from J, with 17 bases between. CDR1 and CDR2 (germline): DFQATT, SNEGSKA (reference sequence). The CDR3 loop spans 13 amino acids. The entry originates in a study of early T cells in non-severe SARS-CoV-2 infection. Turning to the study itself: Bulk RNA from unsorted whole blood was sequenced; chains were unpaired.

The library protocol tagged individual cDNA molecules with unique molecular identifiers. MiXCR was run by TCRdb on the 5' RACE reads, yielding one entry per CDR3 protein. Among approximately 90,000 distinct CDR3 sequences listed, approximately 15% were seen once. Study findings and constraints: A preference for anti-spike CD8 responses marked VDJdb matching, which missed private and CD4 specificities.

The input for sequencing was whole blood, taken at baseline. This chain connects TRBV20-1 to TRBJ2-7; D is perhaps TRBD2 (6 bases). The sequence was obtained from an adult who was a healthcare worker with PCR-confirmed SARS-CoV-2 infection or an uninfected control (not recorded which). The CDR3 loop reads CSAYGWGEHEQYF. The CDR3 DNA follows: TGCAGTGCCTACGGTTGGGGGGAGCACGAGCAGTACTTC.